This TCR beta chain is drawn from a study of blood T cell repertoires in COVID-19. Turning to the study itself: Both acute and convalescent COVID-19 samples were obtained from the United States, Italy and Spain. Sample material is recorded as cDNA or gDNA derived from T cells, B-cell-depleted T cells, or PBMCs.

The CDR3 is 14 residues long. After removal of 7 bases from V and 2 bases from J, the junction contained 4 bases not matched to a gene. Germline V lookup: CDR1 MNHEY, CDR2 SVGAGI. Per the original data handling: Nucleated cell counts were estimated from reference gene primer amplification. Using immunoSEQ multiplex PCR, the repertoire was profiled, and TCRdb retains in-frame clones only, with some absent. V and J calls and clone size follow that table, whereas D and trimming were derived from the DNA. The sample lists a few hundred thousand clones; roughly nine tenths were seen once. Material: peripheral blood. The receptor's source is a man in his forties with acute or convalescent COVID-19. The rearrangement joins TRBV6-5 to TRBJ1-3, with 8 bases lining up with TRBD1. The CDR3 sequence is CASIWTGTGNTIYF. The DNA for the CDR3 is TGTGCCAGCATATGGACAGGGACTGGAAACACCATATATTTT.